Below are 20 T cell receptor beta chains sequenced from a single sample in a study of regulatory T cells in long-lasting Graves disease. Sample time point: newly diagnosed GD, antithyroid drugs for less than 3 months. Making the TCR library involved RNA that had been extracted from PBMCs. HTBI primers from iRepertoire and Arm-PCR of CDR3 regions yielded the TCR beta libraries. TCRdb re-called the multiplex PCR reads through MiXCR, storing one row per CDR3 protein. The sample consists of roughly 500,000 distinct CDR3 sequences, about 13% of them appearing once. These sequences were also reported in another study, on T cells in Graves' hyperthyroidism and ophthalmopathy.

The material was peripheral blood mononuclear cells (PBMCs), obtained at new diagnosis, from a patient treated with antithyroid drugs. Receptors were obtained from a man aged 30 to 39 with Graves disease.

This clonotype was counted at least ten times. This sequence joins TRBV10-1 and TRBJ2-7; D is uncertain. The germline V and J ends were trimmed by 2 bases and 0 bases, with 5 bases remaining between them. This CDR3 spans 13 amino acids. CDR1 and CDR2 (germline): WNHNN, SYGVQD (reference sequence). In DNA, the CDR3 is TGCGCCAGCAGTGAGAGTATCTCCTACGAGCAGTACTTC. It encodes CASSESISYEQYF.

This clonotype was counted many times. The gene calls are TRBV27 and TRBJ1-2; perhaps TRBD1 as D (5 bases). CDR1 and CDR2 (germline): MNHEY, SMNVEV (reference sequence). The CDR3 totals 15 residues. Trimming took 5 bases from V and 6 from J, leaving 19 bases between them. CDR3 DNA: TGTGCCAGCAGTAACCATACGGGGACGGGCCATGGCTACACCTTC. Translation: CASSNHTGTGHGYTF.

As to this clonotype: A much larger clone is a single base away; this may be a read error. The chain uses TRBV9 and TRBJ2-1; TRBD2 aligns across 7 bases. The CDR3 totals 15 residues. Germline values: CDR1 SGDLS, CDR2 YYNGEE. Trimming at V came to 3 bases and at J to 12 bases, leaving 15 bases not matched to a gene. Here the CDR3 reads CASSAETGGGMGQFF. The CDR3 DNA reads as TGTGCCAGCAGCGCAGAAACAGGCGGGGGAATGGGGCAGTTCTTC. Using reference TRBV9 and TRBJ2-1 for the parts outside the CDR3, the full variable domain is DSGVTQTPKHLITATGQRVTLRCSPRSGDLSVYWYQQSLDQGLQFLIQYYNGEERAKGNILERFSAQQFPDLHSELNLSSLELGDSALYFCASSAETGGGMGQFFGPGTRLTVL.

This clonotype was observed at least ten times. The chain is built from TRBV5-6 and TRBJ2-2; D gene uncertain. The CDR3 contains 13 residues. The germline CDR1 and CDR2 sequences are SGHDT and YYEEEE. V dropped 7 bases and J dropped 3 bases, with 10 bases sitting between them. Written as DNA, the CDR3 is TGTGCCAGCCATGCACTGGACACCGGGGAGCTGTTTTTT. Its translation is CASHALDTGELFF.

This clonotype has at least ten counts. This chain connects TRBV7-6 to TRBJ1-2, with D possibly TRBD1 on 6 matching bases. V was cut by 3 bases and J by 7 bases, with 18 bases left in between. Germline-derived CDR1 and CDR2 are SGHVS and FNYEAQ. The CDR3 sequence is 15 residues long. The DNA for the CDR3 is TGTGCCAGCAGCTTGATGGGGGGCTTAAGTAGTGGCTACACCTTC. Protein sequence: CASSLMGGLSSGYTF.

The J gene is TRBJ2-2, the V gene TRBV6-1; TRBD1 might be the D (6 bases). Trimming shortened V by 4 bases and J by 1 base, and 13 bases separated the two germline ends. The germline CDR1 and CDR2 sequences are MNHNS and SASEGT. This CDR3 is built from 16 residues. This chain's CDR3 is CASSVQGRVNTGELFF. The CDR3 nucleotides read TGTGCCAGCAGTGTACAGGGTAGGGTGAACACCGGGGAGCTGTTTTTT.

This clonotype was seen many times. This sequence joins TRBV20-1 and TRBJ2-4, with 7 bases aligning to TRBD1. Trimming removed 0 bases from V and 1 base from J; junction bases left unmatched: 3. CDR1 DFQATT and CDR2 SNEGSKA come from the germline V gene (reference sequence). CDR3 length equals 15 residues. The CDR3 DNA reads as TGCAGTGCTAGAGACAAGGGGGCGGCCAAAAACATTCAGTACTTC. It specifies CSARDKGAAKNIQYF.

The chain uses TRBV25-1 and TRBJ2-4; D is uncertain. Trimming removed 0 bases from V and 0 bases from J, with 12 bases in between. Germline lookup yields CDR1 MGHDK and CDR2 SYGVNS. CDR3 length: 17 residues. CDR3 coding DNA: TGTGCCAGCAGTGAATATAAAACAGAACTAGCCAAAAACATTCAGTACTTC. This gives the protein CASSEYKTELAKNIQYF.

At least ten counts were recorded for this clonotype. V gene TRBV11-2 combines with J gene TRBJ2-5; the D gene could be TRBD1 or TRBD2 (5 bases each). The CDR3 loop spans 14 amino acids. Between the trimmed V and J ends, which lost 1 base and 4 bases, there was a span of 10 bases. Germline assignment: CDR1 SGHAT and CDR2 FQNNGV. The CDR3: CASSLGAGTETQYF. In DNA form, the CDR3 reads TGTGCCAGCAGCTTAGGGGCAGGGACAGAGACCCAGTACTTC.

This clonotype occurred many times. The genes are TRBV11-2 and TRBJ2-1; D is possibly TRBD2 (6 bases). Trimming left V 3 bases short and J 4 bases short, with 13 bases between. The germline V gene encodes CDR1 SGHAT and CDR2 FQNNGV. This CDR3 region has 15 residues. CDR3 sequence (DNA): TGTGCCAGCAGCTTCCCGCGGGACGGGTACAATGAGCAGTTCTTC. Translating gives CASSFPRDGYNEQFF.

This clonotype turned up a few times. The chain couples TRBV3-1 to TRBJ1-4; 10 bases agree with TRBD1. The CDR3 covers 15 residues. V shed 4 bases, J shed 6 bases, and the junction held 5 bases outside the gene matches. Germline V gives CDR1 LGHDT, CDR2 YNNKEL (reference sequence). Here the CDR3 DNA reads TGTGCCAGCAGCCCCGACAGGGGGCAAGATGAAAAACTGTTTTTT. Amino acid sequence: CASSPDRGQDEKLFF.

In DNA, the CDR3 is TGCAGTGCAAGTCTAGATCGAGAGACCCAGTACTTC. Amino acids: CSASLDRETQYF. This chain connects TRBV20-1 to TRBJ2-5, with D unresolved. Germline CDR1 is DFQATT and CDR2 is SNEGSKA (reference sequence). This CDR3 contains 12 residues. With 6 bases removed from V and 4 bases from J, the gap between germline ends came to 12 bases.

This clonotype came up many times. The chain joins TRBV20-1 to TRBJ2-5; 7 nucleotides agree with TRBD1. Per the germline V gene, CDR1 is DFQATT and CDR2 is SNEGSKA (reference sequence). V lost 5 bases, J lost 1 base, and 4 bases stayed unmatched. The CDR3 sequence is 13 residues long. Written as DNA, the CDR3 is TGCAGTGCTCGGGACAGACTCCAAGAGACCCAGTACTTC. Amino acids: CSARDRLQETQYF.

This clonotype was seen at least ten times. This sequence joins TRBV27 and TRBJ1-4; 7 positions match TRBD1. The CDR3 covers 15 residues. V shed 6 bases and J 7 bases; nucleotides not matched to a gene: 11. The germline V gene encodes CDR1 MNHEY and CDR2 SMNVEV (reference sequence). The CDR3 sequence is CASSLVGGGGEKLFF. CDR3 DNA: TGTGCCAGCAGCCTCGTAGGAGGGGGCGGTGAAAAACTGTTTTTT.

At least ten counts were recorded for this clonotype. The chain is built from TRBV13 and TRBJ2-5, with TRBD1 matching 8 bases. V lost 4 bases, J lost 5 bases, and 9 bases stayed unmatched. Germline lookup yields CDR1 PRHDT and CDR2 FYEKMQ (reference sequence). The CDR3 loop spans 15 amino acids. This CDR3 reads CASSSRQGRSETQYF. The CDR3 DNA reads TGTGCCAGCAGCTCCAGACAGGGGAGGAGCGAGACCCAGTACTTC.

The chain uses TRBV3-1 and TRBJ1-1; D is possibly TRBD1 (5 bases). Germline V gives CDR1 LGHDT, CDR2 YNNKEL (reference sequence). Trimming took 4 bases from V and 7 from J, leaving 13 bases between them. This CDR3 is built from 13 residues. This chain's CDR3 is CASSLGTQREAFF. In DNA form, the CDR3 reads TGTGCCAGCAGCCTCGGGACCCAGCGTGAAGCTTTCTTT.

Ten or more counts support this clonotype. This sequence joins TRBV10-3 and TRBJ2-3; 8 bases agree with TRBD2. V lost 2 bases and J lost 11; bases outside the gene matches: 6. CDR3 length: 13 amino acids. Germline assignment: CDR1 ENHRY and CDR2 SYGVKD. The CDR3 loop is CAISEGLAGLQYF. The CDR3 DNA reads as TGTGCCATCAGTGAGGGCCTAGCGGGTCTGCAGTATTTT.

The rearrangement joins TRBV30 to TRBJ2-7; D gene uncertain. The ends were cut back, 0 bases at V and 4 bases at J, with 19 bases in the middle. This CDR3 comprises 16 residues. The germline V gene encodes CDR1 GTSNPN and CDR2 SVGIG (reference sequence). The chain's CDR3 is CAWSVRPRVIGYEQYF. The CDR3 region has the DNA TGTGCCTGGAGTGTTCGCCCCCGGGTCATTGGGTACGAGCAGTACTTC.

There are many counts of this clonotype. CDR3 bases: TGCAGTGCTAGAGGAGGCAATGAGCAGTTCTTC. This translates into CSARGGNEQFF. This chain joins TRBV20-1 and TRBJ2-1, with D hard to call. V lost 1 base to trimming and J lost 6 bases, with 4 bases between them. This CDR3 comprises 11 residues. CDR1 is DFQATT, CDR2 SNEGSKA, per germline (reference sequence).

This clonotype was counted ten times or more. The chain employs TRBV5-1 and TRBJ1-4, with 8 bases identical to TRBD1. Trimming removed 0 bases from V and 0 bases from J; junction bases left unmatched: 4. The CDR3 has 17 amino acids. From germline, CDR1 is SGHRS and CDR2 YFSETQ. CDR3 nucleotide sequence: TGCGCCAGCAGCTTGGGGACAGGGAGTGCAACTAATGAAAAACTGTTTTTT. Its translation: CASSLGTGSATNEKLFF. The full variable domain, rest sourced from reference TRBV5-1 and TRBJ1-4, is KAGVTQTPRYLIKTRGQQVTLSCSPISGHRSVSWYQQTPGQGLQFLFEYFSETQRNKGNFPGRFSGRQFSNSRSEMNVSTLELGDSALYLCASSLGTGSATNEKLFFGSGTQLSVL.